The rows below give T cell receptor beta chains drawn from one sample of a study of early T cells in non-severe SARS-CoV-2 infection. TCRdb reprocessed the 5' RACE reads with MiXCR, giving one entry per CDR3 protein. The sample carries tens of thousands of distinct CDR3 sequences, more than 13% recorded once. Sequencing used whole blood. The receptors were sampled from an adult who was a healthcare worker with PCR-confirmed SARS-CoV-2 infection or an uninfected control (not recorded which). CDR3s leave out the opening cysteine and the closing phenylalanine or tryptophan.

J | V | CDR3
TRBJ1-5 | TRBV12-3/TRBV12-4 | ASSRSNYSNQPQH
TRBJ2-7 | TRBV20-1 | SARGLAGGLHEQY
TRBJ2-2 | TRBV10-2 | ASSLSGTLTGELF
TRBJ2-1 | TRBV12-3/TRBV12-4 | ASIGGAEQF
TRBJ1-3 | TRBV18 | ASSPARDIGNTIY
TRBJ2-1 | TRBV12-3/TRBV12-4 | ASSLGSGHEQF
TRBJ2-3 | TRBV7-8 | ASSPLGGPNTDTQY
TRBJ2-7 | TRBV20-1 | SARGTGSSYEQY
TRBJ2-1 | TRBV19 | ASIQGGAGEQF
TRBJ2-4 | TRBV12-3/TRBV12-4 | ASSPAGGRAKNIQY
TRBJ1-2 | TRBV6-5 | ASSYGGNGYT
TRBJ2-1 | TRBV11-2 | ASPREGQGSSEQF
TRBJ2-7 | TRBV7-8 | ASSLEGGTSLTYEQY
TRBJ2-3 | TRBV2 | ASSVQGAADTQY
TRBJ2-2 | TRBV7-2 | ASSLGTSGTGELF
TRBJ2-1 | TRBV29-1 | STNPGTAYNEQF
TRBJ2-5 | TRBV7-9 | ASSLSRDVEETQY
TRBJ2-7 | TRBV19 | ASSVSGTGSYEQY
TRBJ2-1 | TRBV5-1 | ASSFGTGGHNEQF
TRBJ2-7 | TRBV29-1 | SVEKGESSYEQY
TRBJ2-7 | TRBV7-2 | ASSLSSGTGVSEQY
TRBJ2-7 | TRBV7-2 | ASSLIRGHEQY
TRBJ1-2 | TRBV7-2 | ASSLAPWTANYGYT
TRBJ2-2 | TRBV11-2 | ASSPQGTAGELF
TRBJ1-1 | TRBV20-1 | SAGQRTTEAF
TRBJ2-7 | TRBV7-9 | ASSPQGQEYEQY
TRBJ2-7 | TRBV20-1 | SAKHLTVYEQY
TRBJ1-5 | TRBV19 | ASSDRGGNQPQH
TRBJ2-3 | TRBV12-3/TRBV12-4 | ASRSSTDTQY
TRBJ1-6 | TRBV7-9 | ASSLIMGEPLH
TRBJ1-5 | TRBV12-3/TRBV12-4 | ASSLTGDGQPQH
TRBJ1-1 | TRBV4-3 | ASSPGSPSSMNTEAF
TRBJ2-1 | TRBV18 | ASSHPTGNPSYNEQF
TRBJ1-2 | TRBV4-1 | ASSQENQAYGYT
TRBJ2-7 | TRBV25-1 | ASSAPAGETAEQY
TRBJ1-2 | TRBV29-1 | SVEDSNQGYT
TRBJ2-7 | TRBV14 | ASSYKRGLTYEQY
TRBJ1-4 | TRBV6-6 | ASSYSMGFATNEKLF
TRBJ2-3 | TRBV21-1 | ASSKRLAGTDTQY
TRBJ2-5 | TRBV4-1 | ASSQSRDLVTQY
TRBJ2-7 | TRBV3-1 | ASSQDRPSGSTYEQY
TRBJ2-1 | TRBV25-1 | ASSAGSSYNEQF
TRBJ1-2 | TRBV28 | ASSQLQGLGYT
TRBJ1-2 | TRBV9 | ASSPWDSIYGYT
TRBJ2-3 | TRBV12-3/TRBV12-4 | ASSPQSGTQY
TRBJ1-1 | TRBV28 | ASSLGEGRGAGWMNTEAF
TRBJ2-7 | TRBV7-2 | ASSLGGLYEQY
TRBJ2-3 | TRBV28 | AASTDTQY
TRBJ1-5 | TRBV6-5 | ASSSTGTSNQPQH
TRBJ1-6 | TRBV29-1 | SVGTTHNSPLH
TRBJ1-2 | TRBV20-1 | SAKQGAYGYT
TRBJ2-1 | TRBV5-1 | ASTTGVEQF
TRBJ2-7 | TRBV6-2/TRBV6-3 | ASALPGQRTYEQY